This T cell receptor beta chain was sequenced during a study of T cell changes during pregnancy in multiple sclerosis. Sequenced by immunoSEQ multiplex PCR; TCRdb stores in-frame clones only, minus some. This sample has tens of thousands of clones, with less than 95% found just once. Trimming stripped 3 bases from V and 2 bases from J, with 11 bases between. Germline CDR1 reads LNHNV; CDR2 reads YYDKDF (reference sequence). The CDR3 sequence is 14 residues long. The rearrangement uses TRBV15 and TRBJ2-7; tentatively, D is TRBD1 (6 bases). The receptor's source is a female donor with multiple sclerosis, enrolled in a pregnancy study. The material sequenced was peripheral blood, taken in the third trimester of pregnancy. The CDR3 sequence is CATSSTGTPYEQYF. Written as DNA, the CDR3 is TGTGCCACCAGCAGCACAGGGACCCCCTACGAGCAGTACTTC. Full variable domain (outside the CDR3, taken from reference TRBV15 and TRBJ2-7): DAMVIQNPRYQVTQFGKPVTLSCSQTLNHNVMYWYQQKSSQAPKLLFHYYDKDFNNEADTPDNFQSRRPNTSFCFLDIRSPGLGDTAMYLCATSSTGTPYEQYFGPGTRLTVT.